This TCR beta chain was identified in a study of response to subunit inactivated influenza vaccine. Points from the study as a whole: Each seasonal influenza vaccination recruits few new T cells, the authors suggested.

Unmatched junction bases numbered 14, after V lost 5 bases and J lost 6 bases. CDR3 length equals 15 residues. Germline V gene data show CDR1 as SQVTM and CDR2 as ANQGSEA. TCRdb fed the RT-PCR reads into MiXCR, producing one record per CDR3 protein. The sample has around 520,000 distinct CDR3 sequences; about an eighth are singletons. The sample holds a few counts of this clonotype. Its cognate antigen is unknown. This specimen consisted of PBMCs from blood, obtained on the day of vaccination. The source of this sequence is a man over 45 who received an inactivated influenza vaccine. The chain joins TRBV29-1 to TRBJ2-3, with 7 bases identical to TRBD2. This chain's CDR3 is CSVRQGPSGADTQYF. In DNA form, the CDR3 reads TGCAGCGTTCGGCAAGGGCCTAGCGGAGCGGATACGCAGTATTTT.